Listed here is a single T cell receptor beta chain. The source of the sample is a study of technical replicates of blood from several donors. Profiling relied on immunoSEQ multiplex PCR, and the TCRdb table lists in-frame clones only, not all of them. This table has almost 65,000 clones, 86% appearing once. This CDR3 region has 15 residues. Trimming left V 5 bases short and J 1 base short, with 16 bases between. Per germline, CDR1 SGHRS and CDR2 YFSETQ. V and J are TRBV5-1 and TRBJ2-7; TRBD2 is a possible D gene (5 bases). The TCR comes from a human donor in good health. Some clones in this sample may be carry-over from other donors' samples. Sequencing was done on a sample of PBMCs. The CDR3 bases are TGCGCCAGCAGTCGAGATGAGCGGAGTTCCTACGAGCAGTACTTC. This encodes CASSRDERSSYEQYF.